This paragraph reports one T cell receptor beta chain. What it binds is not known. Method: immunoSEQ multiplex PCR; TCRdb's copy keeps in-frame clones and lacks some. Of 70,000 to 95,000 clones listed, 85% to 90% are singletons. These data come from a study of T cell responses to AZD1222 COVID-19 vaccine. Notes on the study in general: At 160-218 and 743-854, vaccine-associated CD4 TCRs were dominant, and they spanned spike.

Source: peripheral blood, taken 28 days after the second AZD1222 dose. The TCR comes from an adult who received the AZD1222 COVID-19 vaccine.

For the CDR3, the DNA is TGCGCCAGCAGCTTGGTGGGGGCGTATACTGAAGCTTTCTTT. The encoded protein is CASSLVGAYTEAFF. The V call is TRBV5-1, the J call TRBJ1-1, with a possible D match to TRBD1 (6 bases). The CDR3 has 14 amino acids. The germline CDR1 and CDR2 sequences are SGHRS and YFSETQ. Between the trimmed V and J ends, which lost 0 bases and 5 bases, there was a span of 11 bases.